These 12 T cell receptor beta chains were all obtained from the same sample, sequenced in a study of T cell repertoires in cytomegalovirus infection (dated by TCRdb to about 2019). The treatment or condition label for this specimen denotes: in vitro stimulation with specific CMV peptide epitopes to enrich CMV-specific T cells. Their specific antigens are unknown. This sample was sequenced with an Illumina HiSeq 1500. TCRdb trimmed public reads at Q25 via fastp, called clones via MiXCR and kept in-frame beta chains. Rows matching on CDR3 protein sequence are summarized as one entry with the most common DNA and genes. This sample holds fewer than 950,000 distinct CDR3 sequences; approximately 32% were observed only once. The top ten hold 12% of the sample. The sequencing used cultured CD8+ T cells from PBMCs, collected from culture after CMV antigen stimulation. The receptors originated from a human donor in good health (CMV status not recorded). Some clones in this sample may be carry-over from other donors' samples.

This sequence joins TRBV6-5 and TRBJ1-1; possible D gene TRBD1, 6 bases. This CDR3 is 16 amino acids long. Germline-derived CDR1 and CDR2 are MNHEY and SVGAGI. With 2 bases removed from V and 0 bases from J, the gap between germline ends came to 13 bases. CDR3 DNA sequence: TGTGCCAGCAGTTACCGACTAGGGGACATGAACACTGAAGCTTTCTTT. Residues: CASSYRLGDMNTEAFF.

The chain's CDR3 is CASSLASGAFTDTQYF. The CDR3 bases are TGTGCCAGCAGCTTAGCGAGCGGGGCTTTCACAGATACGCAGTATTTT. This chain uses TRBV11-1 with TRBJ2-3, with 7 bases fitting TRBD2. With V trimmed by 0 bases and J by 2 bases, 5 bases remained unmatched. This CDR3 is built from 16 residues. CDR1 is SGHAT, CDR2 FQDESV, per germline (reference sequence). Complete variable domain (other parts from reference TRBV11-1 and TRBJ2-3): EAEVAQSPRYKITEKSQAVAFWCDPISGHATLYWYRQILGQGPELLVQFQDESVVDDSQLPKDRFSAERLKGVDSTLKIQPAELGDSAMYLCASSLASGAFTDTQYFGPGTRLTVL.

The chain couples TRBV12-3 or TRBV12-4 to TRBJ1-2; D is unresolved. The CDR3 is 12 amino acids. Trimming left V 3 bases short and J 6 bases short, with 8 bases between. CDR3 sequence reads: CASSFSAHGYTF. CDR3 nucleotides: TGTGCCAGCAGTTTTTCAGCCCATGGCTACACCTTC.

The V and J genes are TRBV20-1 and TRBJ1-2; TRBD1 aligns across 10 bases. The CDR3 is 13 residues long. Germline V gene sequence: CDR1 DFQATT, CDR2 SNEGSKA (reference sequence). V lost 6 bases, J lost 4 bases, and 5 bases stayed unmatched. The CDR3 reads CSARDRGTYGYTF. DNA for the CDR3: TGCAGTGCCCGGGACAGGGGCACCTATGGCTACACCTTC.

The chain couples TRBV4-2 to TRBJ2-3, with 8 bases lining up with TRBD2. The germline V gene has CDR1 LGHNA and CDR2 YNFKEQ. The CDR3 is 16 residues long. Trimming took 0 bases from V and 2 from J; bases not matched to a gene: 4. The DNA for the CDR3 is TGTGCCAGCAGCCAAGACTGGCGGGGGGTCACAGATACGCAGTATTTT. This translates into CASSQDWRGVTDTQYF.

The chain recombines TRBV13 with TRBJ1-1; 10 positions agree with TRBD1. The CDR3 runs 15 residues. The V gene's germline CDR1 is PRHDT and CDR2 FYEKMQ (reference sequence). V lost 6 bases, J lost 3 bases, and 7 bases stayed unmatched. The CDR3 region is CASRSTGGWDTEAFF. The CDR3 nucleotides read TGTGCCAGCAGGTCGACAGGGGGCTGGGACACTGAAGCTTTCTTT.

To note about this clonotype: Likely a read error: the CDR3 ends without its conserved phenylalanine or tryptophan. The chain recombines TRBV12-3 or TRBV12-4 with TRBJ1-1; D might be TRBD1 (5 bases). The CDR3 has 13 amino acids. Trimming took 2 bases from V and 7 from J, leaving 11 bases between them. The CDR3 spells CASSLSGLGEAFL. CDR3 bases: TGTGCCAGCAGTTTATCAGGGTTAGGTGAAGCTTTCTTA.

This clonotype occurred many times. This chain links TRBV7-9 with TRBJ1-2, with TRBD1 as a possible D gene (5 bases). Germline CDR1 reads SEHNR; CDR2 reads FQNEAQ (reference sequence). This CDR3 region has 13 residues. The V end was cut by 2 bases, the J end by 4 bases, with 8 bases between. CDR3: CASSLSGSYGYTF. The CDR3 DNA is TGTGCCAGCAGCTTATCAGGGAGCTATGGCTACACCTTC.

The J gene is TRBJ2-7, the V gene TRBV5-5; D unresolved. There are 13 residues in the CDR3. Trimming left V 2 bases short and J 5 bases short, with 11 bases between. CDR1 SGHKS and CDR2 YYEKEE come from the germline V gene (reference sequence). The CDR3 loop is CASSFRGWDEQYF. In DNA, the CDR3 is TGTGCCAGCAGCTTTCGAGGATGGGACGAGCAGTACTTC.

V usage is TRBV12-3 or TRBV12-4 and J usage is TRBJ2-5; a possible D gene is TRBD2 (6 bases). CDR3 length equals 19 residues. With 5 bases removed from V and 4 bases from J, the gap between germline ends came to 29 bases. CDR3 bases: TGTGCCAGCAGTCCGCCTAGGGACTGGCCAAACCCTGGGAGAGAGACCCAGTACTTC. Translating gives CASSPPRDWPNPGRETQYF.

In DNA, the CDR3 is TGTGCCAGCAGTTTCGAGACAGGAGGACCAGATGGCTACACCTTC. Translation gives CASSFETGGPDGYTF. This chain connects TRBV7-4 to TRBJ1-2, with D possibly matching TRBD1 (6 bases). The CDR3 has 15 amino acids. The V and J ends lost 6 bases and 6 bases respectively, with 20 bases between them. CDR1 is SGHVT, CDR2 SQSDAQ, per germline.

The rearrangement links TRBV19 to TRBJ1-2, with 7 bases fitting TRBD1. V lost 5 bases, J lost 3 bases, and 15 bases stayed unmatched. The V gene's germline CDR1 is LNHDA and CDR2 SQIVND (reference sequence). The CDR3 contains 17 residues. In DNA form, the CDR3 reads TGTGCCAGTAGTGTTCCGGGACAGTACCGGGTAGACTATGGCTACACCTTC. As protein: CASSVPGQYRVDYGYTF.